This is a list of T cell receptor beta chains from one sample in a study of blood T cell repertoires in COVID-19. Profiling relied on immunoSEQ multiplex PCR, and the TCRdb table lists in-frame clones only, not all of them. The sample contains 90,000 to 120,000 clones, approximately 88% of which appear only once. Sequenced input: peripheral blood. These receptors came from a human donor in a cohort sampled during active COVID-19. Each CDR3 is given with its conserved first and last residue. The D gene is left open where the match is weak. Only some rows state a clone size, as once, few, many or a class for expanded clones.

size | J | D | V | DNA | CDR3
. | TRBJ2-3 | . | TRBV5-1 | TGCGCCAGCAGCATTAAAGATACGCAGTATTTT | CASSIKDTQYF
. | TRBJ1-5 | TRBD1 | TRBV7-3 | TGTGCCAGCAGCCTCACCGGGACAGGGGTACAGCCCCAGCATTTT | CASSLTGTGVQPQHF
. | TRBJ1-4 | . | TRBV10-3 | TGTGCCATCTCCGACGAGGGGGGGAAGGATGAAAAACTGTTTTTT | CAISDEGGKDEKLFF
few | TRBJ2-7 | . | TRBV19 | TGTGCCAGCAGCCCCTGGGGGCAAGGTGTCCACGAGCAGTACTTC | CASSPWGQGVHEQYF
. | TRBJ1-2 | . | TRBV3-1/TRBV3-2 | TGTGCCAGCAGCCAGGGCTCGCTTCCTGGTGGCTACACCTTC | CASSQGSLPGGYTF
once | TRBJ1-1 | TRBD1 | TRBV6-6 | TGTGCCAGCATCGGACAGGGGAAGACTGAAGCTTTCTTT | CASIGQGKTEAFF
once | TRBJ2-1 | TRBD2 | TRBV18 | TGTGCCAGCTCAGCTACTAGCGGGAGTTCCTACAATGAGCAGTTCTTC | CASSATSGSSYNEQFF
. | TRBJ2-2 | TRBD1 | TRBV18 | TGTGCCAGCTCACCACCGGGACAGGGGGCTACCGGGGAGCTGTTTTTT | CASSPPGQGATGELFF
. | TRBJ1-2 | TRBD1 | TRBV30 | TGTGCCTGGATCGGACAGGGGGATAACTATGGCTACACCTTC | CAWIGQGDNYGYTF
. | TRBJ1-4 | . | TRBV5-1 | TGCGCCAGCAGCCCCGGAGGCAGGGGATCTAATGAAAAACTGTTTTTT | CASSPGGRGSNEKLFF
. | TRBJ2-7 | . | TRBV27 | TGTGCCAGCGGGTCGGGGTTCTCTGGCTTGTCCTACGAGCAGTACTTC | CASGSGFSGLSYEQYF
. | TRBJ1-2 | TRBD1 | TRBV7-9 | TGTGCCAGCAGCTACACCGGGACAGGGGTTAACTATGGCTACACCTTC | CASSYTGTGVNYGYTF
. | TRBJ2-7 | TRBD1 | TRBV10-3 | TGTGCCATCAGTGGCCCGGGACAGGGGTTTGGCGAGCAGTACTTC | CAISGPGQGFGEQYF